The text below deals with one T cell receptor beta chain. This was the immunoSEQ v3 assay. Sequencing was performed with immunoSEQ multiplex PCR; in TCRdb, only in-frame clones are kept and a portion is missing. The table includes about 60,000 clones, around 68% detected once. The data stem from a study of TIL therapy for anti-PD-1-resistant metastatic lung cancer. About the study: Tumors had a median PD-L1 proportion score of approximately 6%. Most patients had lung adenocarcinoma.

V shed 4 bases and J 4 bases; nucleotides not matched to a gene: 4. This CDR3 has 15 residues. CDR1 and CDR2 from the germline V gene are SGHRS and YFSETQ. Time point: pre-treatment sample, taken before nivolumab and TIL therapy. Enrollment ran from late 2017 to January 2020. The chain is built from TRBV5-1 and TRBJ2-5, with 13 bases aligning to TRBD2. Sequencing used blood, obtained at baseline. This clonotype originated in a person aged 25-80 years with non-small cell lung cancer. CDR3: CASSLRTSGRETQYF. CDR3 nucleotide sequence: TGCGCCAGCAGCCTAAGGACTAGCGGGAGAGAGACCCAGTACTTC.